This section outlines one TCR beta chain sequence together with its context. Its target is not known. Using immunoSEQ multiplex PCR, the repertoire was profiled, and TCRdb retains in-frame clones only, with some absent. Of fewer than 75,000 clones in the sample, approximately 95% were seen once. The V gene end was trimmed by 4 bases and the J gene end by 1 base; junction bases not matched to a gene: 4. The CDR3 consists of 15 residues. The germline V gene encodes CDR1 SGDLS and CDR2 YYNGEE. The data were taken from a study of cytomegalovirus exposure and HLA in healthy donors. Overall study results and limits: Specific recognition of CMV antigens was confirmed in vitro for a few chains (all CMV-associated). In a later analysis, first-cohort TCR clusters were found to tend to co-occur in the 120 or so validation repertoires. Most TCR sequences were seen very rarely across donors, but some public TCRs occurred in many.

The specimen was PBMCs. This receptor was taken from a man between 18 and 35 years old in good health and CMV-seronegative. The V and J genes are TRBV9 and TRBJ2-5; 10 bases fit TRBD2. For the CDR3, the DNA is TGTGCCAGCAGCAGGAGCGGGGGGGGCCAAGAGACCCAGTACTTC. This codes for CASSRSGGGQETQYF.